The entry below describes one T cell receptor beta chain. Its antigen has not been determined. Qualities for individual bases were not recorded, and no much larger clone is one base off. These data come from a study of blood T cell repertoires in COVID-19 (dated by TCRdb to 2018 to 2020). Looking at the study overall: Samples from collaborators originated in the United States, Italy and Spain and spanned both the acute and convalescent phases of COVID-19. The material from the prospective study consisted of cDNA or gDNA derived from T cells, B-cell-depleted T cells, or PBMCs. Subjects who had been exposed to COVID-19, were actively infected with it, or had recovered from it provided the deeply sampled blood TCRbeta repertoires that made up the dataset. The repertoires were released in a freely available public database meant as a resource for research on the immune response to SARS-CoV-2. The samples were drawn from two sources: the first 160 participants of the ongoing ImmuneRACE study, and fewer than 1,500 subjects contributed by 6 global collaborators. A de-identified subject ID, COVID-19 status, age in years and sex were almost always included in the sample metadata. HLA class I and class II types, where available, came from metadata supplied by the sample provider rather than from assay-based typing. General study outcomes and caveats: The amount of clinical and demographic metadata varied by source and participant and was provided uncurated.

TCRbeta CDR3 regions were amplified from genomic DNA using the immunoSEQ Assay, a bias-controlled multiplex PCR. The authors' analysis ran thus. Within the assay, amplification of reference gene primers was used to estimate how many nucleated cells each sample contained. To quantify the absolute abundance of each unique TCRbeta CDR3 rearrangement, sequence reads were collapsed and filtered. Productive Simpson clonality was computed per sample as the square root of Simpson's diversity index over productive rearrangements. The table comes from immuneACCESS by way of TCRdb, which keeps in-frame sequences with V and J called. Part of the clones is missing from these tables; in studies checked, under half for an unresolved V gene and the rest for unknown reasons. The DNA was the basis for D and trimming; V, J and clone size are from that table. For this sample there are roughly 40,000 clones; over 75% appear just once. Jointly, the top ten make up around 10% of the sample.

The collaborating institutions used their own protocols to collect whole blood in K2EDTA tubes. For TCRbeta analysis, collaborators shipped samples as frozen whole blood, isolated PBMCs, or DNA extracted from either of those sample types. V trim: 5 bases; J trim: 0 bases; unmatched bases: 14. Counted from cysteine to phenylalanine, this CDR3 has 19 amino acids. Just the 57-base CDR3 DNA is kept, in frame starting at base 1. The germline V gene (reference sequence) provides CDR1 LNHDA and CDR2 SQIVND. The chain couples TRBV19 to TRBJ1-5, with 9 junctional bases fitting TRBD1. Specimen: peripheral blood. The clonotype was recovered from a woman in her 70s with acute or convalescent COVID-19. The DNA sequence reads TGTGCCAGTAGTCCCCGCCCGACCGGGACAGGGTTTAGCAATCAGCCCCAGCATTTT. Its coded protein is CASSPRPTGTGFSNQPQHF.